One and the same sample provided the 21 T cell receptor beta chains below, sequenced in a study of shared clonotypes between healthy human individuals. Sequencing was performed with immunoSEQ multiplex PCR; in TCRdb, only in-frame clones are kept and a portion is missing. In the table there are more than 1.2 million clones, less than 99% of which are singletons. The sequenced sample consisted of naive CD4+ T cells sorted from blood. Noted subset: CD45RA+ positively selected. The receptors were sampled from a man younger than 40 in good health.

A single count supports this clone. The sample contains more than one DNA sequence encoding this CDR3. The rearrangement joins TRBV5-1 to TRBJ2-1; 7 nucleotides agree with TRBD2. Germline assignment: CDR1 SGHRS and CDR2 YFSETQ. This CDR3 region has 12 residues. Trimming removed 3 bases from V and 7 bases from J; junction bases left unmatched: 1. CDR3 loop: CASSSGGNEQFF. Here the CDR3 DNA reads TGCGCCAGCAGCTCGGGGGGTAATGAGCAGTTCTTC.

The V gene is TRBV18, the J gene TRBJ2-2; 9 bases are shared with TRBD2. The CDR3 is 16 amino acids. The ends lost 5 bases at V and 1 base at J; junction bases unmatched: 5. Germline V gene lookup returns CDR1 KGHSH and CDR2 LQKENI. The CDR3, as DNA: TGTGCCAGCTCATCCCTAGCGGGACGGAACACCGGGGAGCTGTTTTTT. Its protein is CASSSLAGRNTGELFF.

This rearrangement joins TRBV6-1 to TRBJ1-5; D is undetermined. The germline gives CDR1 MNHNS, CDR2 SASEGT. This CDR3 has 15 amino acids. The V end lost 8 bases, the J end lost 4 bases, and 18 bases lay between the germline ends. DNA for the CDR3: TGTGCCAGCGGATCGAAGTCAGTTCCAAATCAGCCCCAGCATTTT. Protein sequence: CASGSKSVPNQPQHF.

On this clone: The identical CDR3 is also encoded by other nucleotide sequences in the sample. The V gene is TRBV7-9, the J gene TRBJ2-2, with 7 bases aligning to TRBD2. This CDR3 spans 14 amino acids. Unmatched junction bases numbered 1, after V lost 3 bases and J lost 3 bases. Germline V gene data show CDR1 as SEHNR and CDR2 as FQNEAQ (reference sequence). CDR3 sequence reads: CASSLAGDTGELFF. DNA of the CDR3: TGTGCCAGCAGCTTGGCGGGAGACACCGGGGAGCTGTTTTTT.

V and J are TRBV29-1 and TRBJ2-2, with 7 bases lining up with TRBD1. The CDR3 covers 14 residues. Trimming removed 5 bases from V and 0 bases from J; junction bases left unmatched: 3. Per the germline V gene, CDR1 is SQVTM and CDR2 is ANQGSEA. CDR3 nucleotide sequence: TGCAGCGTTCGCACAGGGGCGAACACCGGGGAGCTGTTTTTT. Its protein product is CSVRTGANTGELFF.

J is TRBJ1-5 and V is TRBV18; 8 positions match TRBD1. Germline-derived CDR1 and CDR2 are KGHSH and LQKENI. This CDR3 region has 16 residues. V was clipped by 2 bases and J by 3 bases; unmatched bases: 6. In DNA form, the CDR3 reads TGTGCCAGCTCACCATTCGCAGGGGGCGACAATCAGCCCCAGCATTTT. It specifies CASSPFAGGDNQPQHF.

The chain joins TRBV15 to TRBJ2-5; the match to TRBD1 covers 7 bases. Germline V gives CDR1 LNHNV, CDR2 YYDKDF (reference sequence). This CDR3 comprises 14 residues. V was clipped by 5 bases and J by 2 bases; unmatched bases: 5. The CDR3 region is CATSWTGIQETQYF. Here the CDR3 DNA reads TGTGCCACCAGCTGGACAGGAATTCAAGAGACCCAGTACTTC. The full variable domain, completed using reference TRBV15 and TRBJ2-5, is DAMVIQNPRYQVTQFGKPVTLSCSQTLNHNVMYWYQQKSSQAPKLLFHYYDKDFNNEADTPDNFQSRRPNTSFCFLDIRSPGLGDTAMYLCATSWTGIQETQYFGPGTRLLVL.

CDR3 in DNA: TGTGCCATCAGCGGGACTATCAACAATGAGCAGTTCTTC. This translates into CAISGTINNEQFF. The V call is TRBV10-3, the J call TRBJ2-1; TRBD2 matches at 7 bases. Germline lookup yields CDR1 ENHRY and CDR2 SYGVKD. Unmatched junction bases numbered 4, after V lost 6 bases and J lost 5 bases. CDR3 length: 13 amino acids.

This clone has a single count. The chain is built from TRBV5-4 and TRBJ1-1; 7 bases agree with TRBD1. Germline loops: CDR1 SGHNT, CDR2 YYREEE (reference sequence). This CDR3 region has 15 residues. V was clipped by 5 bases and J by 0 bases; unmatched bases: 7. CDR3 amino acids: CASSSRTGLNTEAFF. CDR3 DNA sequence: TGTGCCAGCAGTTCCCGGACAGGACTGAACACTGAAGCTTTCTTT. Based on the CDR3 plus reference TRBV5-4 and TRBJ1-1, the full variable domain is ETGVTQSPTHLIKTRGQQVTLRCSSQSGHNTVSWYQQALGQGPQFIFQYYREEENGRGNFPPRFSGLQFPNYSSELNVNALELDDSALYLCASSSRTGLNTEAFFGQGTRLTVV.

The CDR3 protein is CASRPQGAGYNEQFF. The DNA of the CDR3 is TGTGCCAGCAGACCTCAGGGGGCTGGCTACAATGAGCAGTTCTTC. The chain has TRBV11-1 and TRBJ2-1; 8 bases map to TRBD1. The trim removed 6 bases at V and 3 bases at J, leaving 7 bases unmatched. CDR3 size: 15 residues. Germline values: CDR1 SGHAT, CDR2 FQDESV (reference sequence).

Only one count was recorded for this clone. The DNA of the CDR3 is TGCGCCAGCAGCTATGACTCTGAGGGGGCCCAGCATTTT. This encodes CASSYDSEGAQHF. The rearrangement uses TRBV5-1 and TRBJ1-5, with D possibly TRBD1 on 6 matching bases. The V gene's germline CDR1 is SGHRS and CDR2 YFSETQ. V was cut by 3 bases and J by 11 bases, with 15 bases left in between. The CDR3 covers 13 residues.

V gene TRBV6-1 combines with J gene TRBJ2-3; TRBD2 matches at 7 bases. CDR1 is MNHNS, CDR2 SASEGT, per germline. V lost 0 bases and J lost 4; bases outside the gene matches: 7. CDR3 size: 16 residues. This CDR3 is CASSEATSLVSDTQYF. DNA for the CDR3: TGTGCCAGCAGTGAAGCGACTAGCCTGGTGTCAGATACGCAGTATTTT.

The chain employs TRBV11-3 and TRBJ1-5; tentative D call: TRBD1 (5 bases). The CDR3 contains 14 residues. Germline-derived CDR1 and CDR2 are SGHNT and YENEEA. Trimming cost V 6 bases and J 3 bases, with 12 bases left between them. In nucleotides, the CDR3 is TGTGCCAGCAGTATAGGGGATTTCAATCAGCCCCAGCATTTT. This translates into CASSIGDFNQPQHF.

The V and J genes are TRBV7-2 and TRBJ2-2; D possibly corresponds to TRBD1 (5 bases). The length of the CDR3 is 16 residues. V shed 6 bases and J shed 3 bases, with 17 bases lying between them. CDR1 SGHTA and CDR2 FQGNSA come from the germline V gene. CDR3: CASRQGYRTYTGELFF. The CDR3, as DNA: TGTGCCAGCAGGCAAGGGTACAGGACCTACACCGGGGAGCTGTTTTTT.

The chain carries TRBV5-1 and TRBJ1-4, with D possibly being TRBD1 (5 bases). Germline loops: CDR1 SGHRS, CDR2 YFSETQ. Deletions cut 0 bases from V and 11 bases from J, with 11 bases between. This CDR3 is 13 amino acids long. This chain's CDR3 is CASSLAGGVKLFF. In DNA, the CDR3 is TGCGCCAGCAGCTTGGCCGGAGGGGTGAAACTGTTTTTT.

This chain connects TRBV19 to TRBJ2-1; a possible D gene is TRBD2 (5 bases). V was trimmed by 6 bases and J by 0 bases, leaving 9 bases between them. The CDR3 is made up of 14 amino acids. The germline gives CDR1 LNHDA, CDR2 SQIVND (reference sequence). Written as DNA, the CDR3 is TGTGCCAGTAGGGAGCGGAACTCCTACAATGAGCAGTTCTTC. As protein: CASRERNSYNEQFF.

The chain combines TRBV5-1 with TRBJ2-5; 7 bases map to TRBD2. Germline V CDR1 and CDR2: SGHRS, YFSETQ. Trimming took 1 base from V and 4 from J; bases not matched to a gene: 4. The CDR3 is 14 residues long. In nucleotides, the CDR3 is TGCGCCAGCAGCTTGTTCCTAGCGGCAGAGACCCAGTACTTC. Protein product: CASSLFLAAETQYF.

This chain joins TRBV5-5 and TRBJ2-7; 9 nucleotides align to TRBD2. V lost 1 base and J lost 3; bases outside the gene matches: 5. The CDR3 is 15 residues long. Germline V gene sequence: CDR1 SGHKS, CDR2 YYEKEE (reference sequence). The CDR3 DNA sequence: TGTGCCAGCAGCTTGCTGGTAGCGGGGGTCTACGAGCAGTACTTC. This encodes CASSLLVAGVYEQYF.

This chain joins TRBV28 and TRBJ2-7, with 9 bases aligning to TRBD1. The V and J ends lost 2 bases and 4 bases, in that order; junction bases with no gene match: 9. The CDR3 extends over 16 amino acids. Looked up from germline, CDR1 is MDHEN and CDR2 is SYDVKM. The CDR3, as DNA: TGTGCCAGCAGTTTAAGGGGGACAGGGATTAGGTACGAGCAGTACTTC. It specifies CASSLRGTGIRYEQYF.

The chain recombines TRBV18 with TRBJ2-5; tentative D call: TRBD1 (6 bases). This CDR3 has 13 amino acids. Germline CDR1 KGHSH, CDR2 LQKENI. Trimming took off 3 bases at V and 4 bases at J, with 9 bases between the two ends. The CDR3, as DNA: TGTGCCAGCTCACCTAAGGACAGAGAGACCCAGTACTTC. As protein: CASSPKDRETQYF.

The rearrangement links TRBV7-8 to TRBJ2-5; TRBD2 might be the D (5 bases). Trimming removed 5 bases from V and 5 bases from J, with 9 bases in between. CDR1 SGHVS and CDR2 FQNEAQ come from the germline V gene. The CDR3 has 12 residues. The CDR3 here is CASSRTGETQYF. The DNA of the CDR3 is TGTGCCAGCAGCCGGACGGGGGAGACCCAGTACTTC.